Listed below are T cell receptor beta chains from one sample, sequenced in a study of CD8+ T cells in alopecia areata. Here immunoSEQ multiplex PCR was the method, and the copy in TCRdb shows in-frame clones only, minus some. The sample has about 200,000 clones, 35% to 45% seen once. Sample: CD4+ T cells sorted from blood, taken at approximately week 34, from a patient treated with tofacitinib. The receptors come from a human donor with alopecia areata. The CDR3 runs from the conserved cysteine through the conserved F or W. A D gene is named only where the DNA matches it firmly.

d_call v_call cdr3_aa
TRBD2 TRBV5-4 CASSLPGGRYNEQFF
. TRBV18 CASSPQGNNQPQHF
. TRBV7-3 CASSASSSHTDTQYF
. TRBV30 CAWSVGFSYEQYF
. TRBV6-1 CASKGPNSGNTIYF
TRBD1 TRBV23-1 CASSHPGQGRKDYTF
TRBD2 TRBV5-1 CASSLDLLAGDYEQYF
. TRBV5-1 CASSSDGVNEKLFF
. TRBV6-5 CASIGTWNTEAFF
. TRBV30 CAWSFGEAAGNTIYF